What follows is one T cell receptor (beta chain) and its context. The antigen remains unidentified. This entry comes from a study of cytomegalovirus exposure and HLA in healthy donors. Overall study results and limits: For cytomegalovirus status, the classifier reportedly gave diagnoses with high specificity and sensitivity. The authors listed 150 to 200 TCR beta chains as cytomegalovirus-associated.

This CDR3 has 13 residues. The germline V and J ends were trimmed by 3 bases and 1 base, with 6 bases remaining between them. Germline V lookup: CDR1 SQVTM, CDR2 ANQGSEA. Clones were sequenced by immunoSEQ multiplex PCR, and TCRdb holds only the in-frame ones, with some missing. The top ten hold 3% to 3.5% of the sample, which has about 38,000 clones, approximately 92% seen once. The material sequenced was PBMCs. The chain recombines TRBV29-1 with TRBJ2-2; D is perhaps TRBD2 (5 bases). This TCR derives from a man between 18 and 29 years old in good health and CMV-seronegative. The CDR3 coding sequence is TGCAGCGTTGATCGGGGGAACACCGGGGAGCTGTTTTTT. This translates into CSVDRGNTGELFF.